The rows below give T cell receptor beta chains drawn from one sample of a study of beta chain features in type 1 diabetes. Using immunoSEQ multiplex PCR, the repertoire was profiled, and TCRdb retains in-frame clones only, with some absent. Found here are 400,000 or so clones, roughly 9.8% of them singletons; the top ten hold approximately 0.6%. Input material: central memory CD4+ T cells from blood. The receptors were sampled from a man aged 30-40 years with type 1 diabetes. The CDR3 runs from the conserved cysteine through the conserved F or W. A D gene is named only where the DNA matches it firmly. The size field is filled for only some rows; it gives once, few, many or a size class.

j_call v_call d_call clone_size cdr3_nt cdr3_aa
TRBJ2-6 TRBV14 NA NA TGTGCCAGCAGCTCCCGTCCAGGCCGCTCTGGGGCCGACGTCCTGACTTTC CASSSRPGRSGADVLTF
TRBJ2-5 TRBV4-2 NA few TGTGCCAGCAGCTTGGTCTCGCGGGGTCGAGAGACCCAGTACTTC CASSLVSRGRETQYF
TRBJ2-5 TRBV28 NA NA TGTGCCAGCAGTCCTGGGACATTTCAAGAGACCCAGTACTTC CASSPGTFQETQYF
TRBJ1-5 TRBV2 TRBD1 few TGTGCCAGCAGTGAGCGGGACAGTAATCAGCCCCAGCATTTT CASSERDSNQPQHF
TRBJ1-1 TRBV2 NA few TGTGCCAGCAGTGCGGCACGGAAGAACACTGAAGCTTTCTTT CASSAARKNTEAFF
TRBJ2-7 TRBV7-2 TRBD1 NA TGTGCCAGCAGCACACAGGGGGCGGGCGAGCAGTACTTC CASSTQGAGEQYF
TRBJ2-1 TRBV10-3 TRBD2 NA TGTGCCAGCCGCCTGGGACTAGCGCCTAACAATGAGCAGTTCTTC CASRLGLAPNNEQFF
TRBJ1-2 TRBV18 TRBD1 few TGTGCCAGCTCATCAACACAGGGGGTAGATGGCTACACCTTC CASSSTQGVDGYTF
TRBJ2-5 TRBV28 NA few TGTGCCAGCAGTTACCTCGGCGAGACCCAGTACTTC CASSYLGETQYF
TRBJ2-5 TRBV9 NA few TGTGCCAGCAGCGAGACCCTGGGGGCCGTGGGGTTGACCCAGTACTTC CASSETLGAVGLTQYF
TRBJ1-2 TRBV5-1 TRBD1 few TGCGCCAGCAGCTCGGGACAGGGAGGCTATGGCTACACCTTC CASSSGQGGYGYTF